This entry lists 24 T cell receptor beta chains sequenced from one sample in a study of cytomegalovirus exposure and HLA in healthy donors. The PCR ran on 60 Vbeta and 13 Jbeta primers. Generated by immunoSEQ multiplex PCR, the TCRdb table keeps only in-frame clones and is missing some. The sample yields some 150,000 clones, more than 70% seen once. The sequencing input was PBMCs. The receptor source for this set is a woman aged 40 to 50 in good health and CMV-seronegative.

This rearrangement joins TRBV2 to TRBJ2-7; no definite D call. The V end lost 3 bases, the J end lost 3 bases, and 6 bases lay between the germline ends. CDR1 and CDR2 (germline): SNHLY, FYNNEI. This CDR3 contains 12 residues. In nucleotides, the CDR3 is TGTGCCAGCAGTGACGGAGTCTACGAGCAGTACTTC. It encodes CASSDGVYEQYF.

The chain joins TRBV10-1 to TRBJ1-2; 9 bases are a match to TRBD1. V dropped 5 bases and J dropped 4; count of bases not matched to a gene: 11. The CDR3 spans 16 residues. Germline lookup yields CDR1 WNHNN and CDR2 SYGVQD (reference sequence). CDR3 sequence: CASSPAGTGYGYGYTF. Written as DNA, the CDR3 is TGCGCCAGCAGTCCTGCCGGGACAGGGTACGGCTATGGCTACACCTTC.

V usage is TRBV7-8 and J usage is TRBJ2-1; 10 bases align to TRBD2. The junction had 10 bases not matched to a gene; V was cut back by 5 bases and J by 3 bases. Germline loops: CDR1 SGHVS, CDR2 FQNEAQ. This CDR3 has 17 amino acids. In DNA, the CDR3 is TGTGCCAGCAGCCACCCGACTAGCGGGTTCTACTACAATGAGCAGTTCTTC. Translation gives CASSHPTSGFYYNEQFF. The full variable domain, completed using reference TRBV7-8 and TRBJ2-1, is GAGVSQSPRYKVAKRGQDVALRCDPISGHVSLFWYQQALGQGPEFLTYFQNEAQLDKSGLPSDRFFAERPEGSVSTLKIQRTQQEDSAVYLCASSHPTSGFYYNEQFFGPGTRLTVL.

V is TRBV30 and J is TRBJ2-1; 8 bases are a match to TRBD2. Per the germline V gene, CDR1 is GTSNPN and CDR2 is SVGIG (reference sequence). Trimming cost V 4 bases and J 8 bases; bases outside gene matches: 13. The CDR3 is made up of 15 amino acids. CDR3 amino acids: CAWTLKGGTRDEQFF. The CDR3 DNA follows: TGTGCCTGGACCCTAAAGGGTGGGACTAGAGATGAGCAGTTCTTC.

The rearrangement links TRBV6-5 to TRBJ1-5; a weak D match, TRBD1 (6 bases). Trimming pared 5 bases from V and 7 bases from J, leaving 15 bases between. The CDR3 totals 14 residues. The germline CDR1 and CDR2 sequences are MNHEY and SVGAGI. CDR3 nucleotide sequence: TGTGCCAGCAGTCACAGGGTGACGGGCCAGCCCCAGCATTTT. This translates into CASSHRVTGQPQHF.

The chain has TRBV6-1 and TRBJ2-7, with 10 bases matching TRBD2. Trimming took 6 bases from V and 5 from J; bases not matched to a gene: 10. This CDR3 has 15 amino acids. The germline V gene has CDR1 MNHNS and CDR2 SASEGT. Here the CDR3 reads CASRYSGGAVDEQYF. Here the CDR3 DNA reads TGTGCCAGCAGGTACAGCGGGGGGGCCGTCGACGAGCAGTACTTC.

V gene TRBV5-6 combines with J gene TRBJ1-5; D possibly corresponds to TRBD1 (5 bases). Germline CDR1 SGHDT, CDR2 YYEEEE. The CDR3 spans 16 residues. V dropped 1 base and J dropped 2 bases, with 13 bases sitting between them. This chain's CDR3 is CASSLFAGLGNQPQHF. The CDR3 DNA reads as TGTGCCAGCAGCTTGTTCGCAGGGCTGGGCAATCAGCCCCAGCATTTT.

V gene TRBV6-4 combines with J gene TRBJ1-1; tentative D call: TRBD1 (5 bases). Trimming removed 0 bases at V and 1 base at J, with 18 bases between. Germline assignment: CDR1 MRHNA and CDR2 SNTAGT. The CDR3 is made up of 18 amino acids. The CDR3 loop is CASSDSAGHGGENTEAFF. The CDR3 DNA is TGTGCCAGCAGTGACTCCGCCGGACACGGGGGGGAGAACACTGAAGCTTTCTTT.

This chain connects TRBV15 to TRBJ2-1; 10 positions match TRBD2. The germline V gene encodes CDR1 LNHNV and CDR2 YYDKDF (reference sequence). J lost 9 bases, V lost 0 bases, and 11 bases had no gene match. This CDR3 has 17 amino acids. CDR3 nucleotides: TGTGCCACCAGCAGAGATCGGGGGACTAGCGAGGTGGGTGAGCAGTTCTTC. Its protein product is CATSRDRGTSEVGEQFF.

The chain has TRBV5-1 and TRBJ2-1; TRBD2 agrees at 7 bases. Germline V gene sequence: CDR1 SGHRS, CDR2 YFSETQ. The CDR3 is made up of 15 amino acids. J gave up 4 bases and V 5 bases, and 9 bases lay outside the gene matches. CDR3 DNA: TGCGCCAGCAGGCCCCTGGGGGGGTATTACAATGAGCAGTTCTTC. Its protein product is CASRPLGGYYNEQFF.

V is TRBV6-6 and J is TRBJ1-2, with D unresolved. This CDR3 region has 13 residues. Deletions cut 3 bases from V and 4 bases from J, with 9 bases between. Germline lookup yields CDR1 MNHNY and CDR2 SVGAGI (reference sequence). The CDR3 DNA follows: TGTGCCAGCAGTTATGACAAGTCCTATGGCTACACCTTC. Protein: CASSYDKSYGYTF.

The count of this clone is one. This chain connects TRBV28 to TRBJ1-4; a weak D match, TRBD1 (5 bases). Germline loops: CDR1 MDHEN, CDR2 SYDVKM. Trimming took 5 bases from V and 4 from J, leaving 8 bases between them. CDR3 size: 13 residues. Here the CDR3 reads CASSRQRNEKLFF. The CDR3 DNA is TGTGCCAGCAGTAGACAGCGTAATGAAAAACTGTTTTTT.

The rearrangement joins TRBV2 to TRBJ1-1; D is undetermined. Germline V CDR1 and CDR2: SNHLY, FYNNEI. Between the trimmed V and J ends, which lost 1 base and 6 bases, there was a span of 15 bases. This CDR3 spans 15 amino acids. Here the CDR3 reads CASSEVGFGGPEAFF. The CDR3, as DNA: TGTGCCAGCAGTGAAGTGGGTTTTGGCGGGCCTGAAGCTTTCTTT.

J is TRBJ1-1 and V is TRBV28; perhaps TRBD1 as D (5 bases). Per germline, CDR1 MDHEN and CDR2 SYDVKM. Trimming stripped 3 bases from V and 4 bases from J, with 12 bases between. The CDR3 totals 14 residues. Here the CDR3 DNA reads TGTGCCAGCAGTTTTACTGGGGCCTTCACTGAAGCTTTCTTT. It codes for CASSFTGAFTEAFF. Full variable domain (missing parts from reference TRBV28 and TRBJ1-1): DVKVTQSSRYLVKRTGEKVFLECVQDMDHENMFWYRQDPGLGLRLIYFSYDVKMKEKGDIPEGYSVSREKKERFSLILESASTNQTSMYLCASSFTGAFTEAFFGQGTRLTVV.

This sequence joins TRBV19 and TRBJ2-7; 7 bases agree with TRBD1. The CDR3 spans 16 residues. After removal of 7 bases from V and 5 bases from J, the junction contained 17 bases not matched to a gene. The germline V gene encodes CDR1 LNHDA and CDR2 SQIVND (reference sequence). CDR3 region: CASKSLEQGYPHEQYF. The DNA of the CDR3 is TGTGCCAGTAAGAGTTTGGAACAGGGGTATCCTCACGAGCAGTACTTC.

The rearrangement joins TRBV2 to TRBJ1-5; perhaps TRBD1 as D (5 bases). Per the germline V gene, CDR1 is SNHLY and CDR2 is FYNNEI. This CDR3 contains 14 residues. V was trimmed by 3 bases and J by 6 bases, leaving 12 bases between them. The CDR3 DNA reads as TGTGCCAGCAGTGAGGGGGGAGATGCTCAGCCCCAGCATTTT. Protein: CASSEGGDAQPQHF. The complete variable domain, with remaining parts taken from reference TRBV2 and TRBJ1-5, reads EPEVTQTPSHQVTQMGQEVILRCVPISNHLYFYWYRQILGQKVEFLVSFYNNEISEKSEIFDDQFSVERPDGSNFTLKIRSTKLEDSAMYFCASSEGGDAQPQHFGDGTRLSIL.

On this clone: Additional DNA sequences in this sample encode the identical CDR3. The genes are TRBV2 and TRBJ1-6, with 7 bases that match TRBD1. V gave up 6 bases and J gave up 3 bases; unmatched junction bases: 5. The CDR3 sequence is 15 residues long. Germline CDR1 and CDR2: SNHLY and FYNNEI. CDR3 DNA sequence: TGTGCCAGCAGCGGGGACAGCTACTATAATTCACCCCTCCACTTT. Translation gives CASSGDSYYNSPLHF.

The chain joins TRBV5-1 to TRBJ1-2, with D hard to call. In germline, CDR1 is SGHRS, CDR2 YFSETQ. CDR3 size: 14 residues. Trimming pared 0 bases from V and 4 bases from J, leaving 10 bases between. The CDR3 coding sequence is TGCGCCAGCAGCTTGGATCAGGCCTCCTATGGCTACACCTTC. Its protein product is CASSLDQASYGYTF.

This chain joins TRBV30 and TRBJ1-4, with 8 bases fitting TRBD1. The V gene end was trimmed by 5 bases and the J gene end by 4 bases; junction bases not matched to a gene: 6. The CDR3 consists of 14 residues. Germline V gene lookup returns CDR1 GTSNPN and CDR2 SVGIG (reference sequence). The CDR3 region has the DNA TGTGCCTGGGACCAGGGGGCCTATAATGAAAAACTGTTTTTT. Protein sequence: CAWDQGAYNEKLFF.

This rearrangement joins TRBV6-1 to TRBJ2-1; 9 positions match TRBD2. Germline CDR1 reads MNHNS; CDR2 reads SASEGT. J was trimmed by 1 base and V by 3 bases; bases with no gene match: 7. The length of the CDR3 is 17 residues. The CDR3 DNA follows: TGTGCCAGCAGTGATTGGCTAGCGGGGACTTCCTACAATGAGCAGTTCTTC. Its translation: CASSDWLAGTSYNEQFF.

This clone has a handful of counts. The CDR3, as DNA: TGCGCCAGCAGCCCAGACACTAATCAGCCCCAGCATTTT. Amino acid sequence: CASSPDTNQPQHF. The V and J genes are TRBV4-1 and TRBJ1-5; D is unresolved. CDR1 is MGHRA, CDR2 YSYEKL, per germline. Trimming took off 4 bases at V and 4 bases at J, with 8 bases between the two ends. The CDR3 contains 13 residues.

This clone was found many times. This chain uses TRBV5-4 with TRBJ1-4; D is unresolved. Trimming cost V 3 bases and J 8 bases, with 11 bases left between them. Germline V gene lookup returns CDR1 SGHNT and CDR2 YYREEE (reference sequence). The CDR3 runs to 13 residues. The chain's CDR3 is CASSSLPGEKLFF. The DNA for the CDR3 is TGTGCCAGCAGCTCCCTCCCAGGCGAAAAACTGTTTTTT.

The gene calls are TRBV6-1 and TRBJ1-1; D unresolved. The ends were cut back, 2 bases at V and 3 bases at J, with 13 bases in the middle. Germline CDR1 MNHNS, CDR2 SASEGT. CDR3 size: 15 residues. The CDR3 DNA sequence: TGTGCCAGCAGTGAAACTCCCATTCGGGACACTGAAGCTTTCTTT. Translated, it gives CASSETPIRDTEAFF.

The chain uses TRBV19 and TRBJ2-6; D gene ambiguous. The CDR3 runs to 13 residues. Germline assignment: CDR1 LNHDA and CDR2 SQIVND (reference sequence). Trimming took 7 bases from V and 2 from J, leaving 6 bases between them. The CDR3 loop reads CASTRAGANVLTF. CDR3 bases: TGTGCCAGTACTCGAGCTGGGGCCAACGTCCTGACTTTC. Variable domain in full (rest from reference TRBV19 and TRBJ2-6): DGGITQSPKYLFRKEGQNVTLSCEQNLNHDAMYWYRQDPGQGLRLIYYSQIVNDFQKGDIAEGYSVSREKKESFPLTVTSAQKNPTAFYLCASTRAGANVLTFGAGSRLTVL.